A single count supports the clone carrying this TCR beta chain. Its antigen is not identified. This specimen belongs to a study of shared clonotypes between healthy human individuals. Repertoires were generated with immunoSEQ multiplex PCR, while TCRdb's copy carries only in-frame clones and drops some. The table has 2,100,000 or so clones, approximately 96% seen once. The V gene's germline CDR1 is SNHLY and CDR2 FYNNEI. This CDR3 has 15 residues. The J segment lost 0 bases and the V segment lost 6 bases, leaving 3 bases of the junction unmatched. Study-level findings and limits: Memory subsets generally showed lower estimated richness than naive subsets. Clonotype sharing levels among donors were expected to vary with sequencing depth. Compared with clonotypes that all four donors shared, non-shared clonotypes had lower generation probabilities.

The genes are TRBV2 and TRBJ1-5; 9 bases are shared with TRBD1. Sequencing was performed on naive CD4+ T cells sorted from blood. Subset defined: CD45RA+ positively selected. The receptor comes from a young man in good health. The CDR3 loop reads CASRRDRVSNQPQHF. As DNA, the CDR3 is TGTGCCAGCAGGAGGGACAGGGTTAGCAATCAGCCCCAGCATTTT.